Listed below are T cell receptor beta chains from one sample, sequenced in a study of T cells in localized non-small cell lung cancer. TCRdb keeps only in-frame clones here, not all; method: immunoSEQ multiplex PCR. The sample lists more than 1,500 clones; about 28% were seen once. The sequences come from lung tumor tissue, collected before any cancer treatment. The receptors shown here come from a man between 40 and 70 years old with stage II lung adenocarcinoma. The CDR3 runs from the conserved cysteine through the conserved F or W. Each record gives: J gene, clone size, D gene, V gene, CDR3 length, CDR3 DNA, CDR3 protein. A D gene is named only where the DNA matches it firmly. A row's size may be missing; if present it is once, few, many or a size class.

j_call: TRBJ2-1
clone_size: few
d_call: TRBD1
v_call: TRBV5-1
cdr3_length: 15
cdr3_nt: TGCGCCAGCAGCCCGGTGGGGACAGGTAGCCATGAGCAGTTCTTC
cdr3_aa: CASSPVGTGSHEQFF

j_call: TRBJ2-3
clone_size: few
d_call: NA
v_call: TRBV29-1
cdr3_length: 14
cdr3_nt: TGCAGCATCAGGGTTTTCCTAAGCACAGATACGCAGTATTTT
cdr3_aa: CSIRVFLSTDTQYF

j_call: TRBJ2-1
clone_size: NA
d_call: TRBD2
v_call: TRBV6-8
cdr3_length: 18
cdr3_nt: TGTGCCAGCAGTTACCGAACTAGCGGGGGGTCTTCCTACAATGAGCAGTTCTTC
cdr3_aa: CASSYRTSGGSSYNEQFF

j_call: TRBJ1-5
clone_size: medium-sized
d_call: NA
v_call: TRBV6-8
cdr3_length: 13
cdr3_nt: TGTGCCAGCAGTTTCCAGGGGAATCAGCCCCAGCATTTT
cdr3_aa: CASSFQGNQPQHF

j_call: TRBJ2-7
clone_size: large
d_call: NA
v_call: TRBV30
cdr3_length: 14
cdr3_nt: TGTGCCTGGACCCCTTGGGGGCAGACCTACGAGCAGTACTTC
cdr3_aa: CAWTPWGQTYEQYF

j_call: TRBJ1-1
clone_size: NA
d_call: TRBD1
v_call: TRBV30
cdr3_length: 11
cdr3_nt: TGTGCCTGGACAGACAGGGCTGAAGCTTTCTTT
cdr3_aa: CAWTDRAEAFF

j_call: TRBJ2-7
clone_size: few
d_call: TRBD2
v_call: TRBV11-3
cdr3_length: 17
cdr3_nt: TGTGCCAGCAGCTTAGAGGGGGTAGCGGGTGCTACCTACGAGCAGTACTTC
cdr3_aa: CASSLEGVAGATYEQYF

j_call: TRBJ2-3
clone_size: large
d_call: NA
v_call: TRBV28
cdr3_length: 16
cdr3_nt: TGTGCCAGCAGTCCCTCCTTCGGGAGCGGAACAGATACGCAGTATTTT
cdr3_aa: CASSPSFGSGTDTQYF

j_call: TRBJ2-2
clone_size: NA
d_call: NA
v_call: TRBV25-1
cdr3_length: 17
cdr3_nt: TGTGCCAGCAGTGAATGGGGGTTGGGTAGCGTAGCCGGGGAGCTGTTTTTT
cdr3_aa: CASSEWGLGSVAGELFF

j_call: TRBJ2-2
clone_size: few
d_call: NA
v_call: TRBV6-8
cdr3_length: 15
cdr3_nt: TGTGCCAGCAGGCTAACAAGGAAGGGGGCCGGGGAGCTGTTTTTT
cdr3_aa: CASRLTRKGAGELFF

j_call: TRBJ1-2
clone_size: NA
d_call: TRBD1
v_call: TRBV28
cdr3_length: 15
cdr3_nt: TGTGCCAGCAGTGCCCCGGGACAGGGTTTTTATGGCTACACCTTC
cdr3_aa: CASSAPGQGFYGYTF

j_call: TRBJ2-1
clone_size: NA
d_call: TRBD2
v_call: TRBV11-3
cdr3_length: 17
cdr3_nt: TGTGCCAGCAGCTTAGGCGGACTAGCGGGGCTAAATAATGAGCAGTTCTTC
cdr3_aa: CASSLGGLAGLNNEQFF

j_call: TRBJ2-7
clone_size: NA
d_call: NA
v_call: TRBV6-8
cdr3_length: 14
cdr3_nt: TGTGCCAGCAGTGTTATTACAGAAACCTACGAGCAGTACTTC
cdr3_aa: CASSVITETYEQYF

j_call: TRBJ2-5
clone_size: NA
d_call: TRBD2
v_call: TRBV28
cdr3_length: 16
cdr3_nt: TGTGCCAGCAGTTTAGGCGCCGGGACTAGCAGGGAGACCCAGTACTTC
cdr3_aa: CASSLGAGTSRETQYF

j_call: TRBJ2-7
clone_size: NA
d_call: NA
v_call: TRBV5-1
cdr3_length: 14
cdr3_nt: TGCGCCAGCAGCCCGGGAACCTCAGTTTACGAGCAGTACTTC
cdr3_aa: CASSPGTSVYEQYF

j_call: TRBJ1-1
clone_size: NA
d_call: NA
v_call: TRBV15
cdr3_length: 14
cdr3_nt: TGTGCCACCAGCAGAGATCTCAAGGGGACCGAAGCTTTCTTT
cdr3_aa: CATSRDLKGTEAFF

j_call: TRBJ2-1
clone_size: NA
d_call: NA
v_call: TRBV18
cdr3_length: 15
cdr3_nt: TGTGCCAGCTCACCGCCCGGGACACTATACAATGAGCAGTTCTTC
cdr3_aa: CASSPPGTLYNEQFF

j_call: TRBJ1-1
clone_size: few
d_call: NA
v_call: TRBV6-8
cdr3_length: 12
cdr3_nt: TGTGCCAGCAACGTGGGGCTAGGTGAAGCTTTCTTT
cdr3_aa: CASNVGLGEAFF

j_call: TRBJ1-4
clone_size: few
d_call: TRBD1
v_call: TRBV18
cdr3_length: 15
cdr3_nt: TGTGCCAGCTCACCAACAGGGGGCGAGTTTGAAAAACTGTTTTTT
cdr3_aa: CASSPTGGEFEKLFF

j_call: TRBJ2-3
clone_size: few
d_call: TRBD2
v_call: TRBV11-3
cdr3_length: 17
cdr3_nt: TGTGCCAGCAGCTATAGGACTAGCGGGGGACTCACAGATACGCAGTATTTT
cdr3_aa: CASSYRTSGGLTDTQYF

j_call: TRBJ2-5
clone_size: medium-sized
d_call: NA
v_call: TRBV9
cdr3_length: 15
cdr3_nt: TGTGCCAGCATAAGGGAACTTAGTTTGGGAGAGACCCAGTACTTC
cdr3_aa: CASIRELSLGETQYF

j_call: TRBJ2-2
clone_size: few
d_call: NA
v_call: TRBV9
cdr3_length: 13
cdr3_nt: TGTGCCAGCAGCGTAGGACTAACCGGGGAGCTGTTTTTT
cdr3_aa: CASSVGLTGELFF

j_call: TRBJ2-1
clone_size: NA
d_call: TRBD2
v_call: TRBV19
cdr3_length: 15
cdr3_nt: TGTGCCAGTAGCCCCCCGGCGGGGGGTTACAATGAGCAGTTCTTC
cdr3_aa: CASSPPAGGYNEQFF

j_call: TRBJ2-3
clone_size: NA
d_call: TRBD2
v_call: TRBV6-8
cdr3_length: 18
cdr3_nt: TGTGCCAGCAGTTACTCGAGTTGGCGGGGGTTCCCCACAGATACACAGTATTTT
cdr3_aa: CASSYSSWRGFPTDTQYF

j_call: TRBJ2-3
clone_size: NA
d_call: NA
v_call: TRBV11-3
cdr3_length: 14
cdr3_nt: TGTGCCAGCAGCCCGCGAGAAGCGGGAGATACGCAGTATTTT
cdr3_aa: CASSPREAGDTQYF

j_call: TRBJ1-2
clone_size: few
d_call: NA
v_call: TRBV9
cdr3_length: 13
cdr3_nt: TGTGCCAGCAGCACCCGGGGGGACTATGGCTACACCTTC
cdr3_aa: CASSTRGDYGYTF

j_call: TRBJ1-6
clone_size: few
d_call: NA
v_call: TRBV9
cdr3_length: 13
cdr3_nt: TGTGCCAGTGACTACAGGGAAAACTCACCCCTCCACTTT
cdr3_aa: CASDYRENSPLHF

j_call: TRBJ2-7
clone_size: NA
d_call: TRBD1
v_call: TRBV11-3
cdr3_length: 15
cdr3_nt: TGTGCCAGCAGCTCCCCGGACAGGCGAGGACACGAGCAGTACTTC
cdr3_aa: CASSSPDRRGHEQYF

j_call: TRBJ2-1
clone_size: NA
d_call: TRBD2
v_call: TRBV25-1
cdr3_length: 15
cdr3_nt: TGTGCCAGCAGTGTAAGCGGGAGGGCCTATGGTGAGCAGTTCTTC
cdr3_aa: CASSVSGRAYGEQFF

j_call: TRBJ2-1
clone_size: few
d_call: TRBD2
v_call: TRBV14
cdr3_length: 15
cdr3_nt: TGTGCCAGCGGCCTCGTGGGAGGGGACGGTTACGTACAGTTCTTC
cdr3_aa: CASGLVGGDGYVQFF

j_call: TRBJ1-1
clone_size: NA
d_call: NA
v_call: TRBV29-1
cdr3_length: 14
cdr3_nt: TGCAGCGCCCGACAGGATATGGGACGCACTGAAGCTTTCTTT
cdr3_aa: CSARQDMGRTEAFF

j_call: TRBJ1-2
clone_size: NA
d_call: NA
v_call: TRBV18
cdr3_length: 16
cdr3_nt: TGTGCCAGCTCATCCATCCATGACAGGTCTAACTATGGCTACATCTTC
cdr3_aa: CASSSIHDRSNYGYIF

j_call: TRBJ1-6
clone_size: few
d_call: TRBD1
v_call: TRBV6-8
cdr3_length: 14
cdr3_nt: TGTGCCAGCAGTTCCCCGGGACAGAGTCCACCCCTCCACTTT
cdr3_aa: CASSSPGQSPPLHF

j_call: TRBJ2-3
clone_size: NA
d_call: TRBD1
v_call: TRBV6-4
cdr3_length: 15
cdr3_nt: TGTGCCAGCAGTGAAGGGACAGGGGAGGCAGATACGCAGTATTTT
cdr3_aa: CASSEGTGEADTQYF

j_call: TRBJ1-1
clone_size: few
d_call: NA
v_call: TRBV15
cdr3_length: 14
cdr3_nt: TGTGCCACCAGCAGATCATACAGGACCCCAGAAGCTTTCTTT
cdr3_aa: CATSRSYRTPEAFF

j_call: TRBJ1-2
clone_size: few
d_call: NA
v_call: TRBV16
cdr3_length: 13
cdr3_nt: TGTGCCAGCAGCCTGGGACCTATAGATGGCTACACCTTC
cdr3_aa: CASSLGPIDGYTF

j_call: TRBJ2-7
clone_size: few
d_call: NA
v_call: TRBV12-2
cdr3_length: 17
cdr3_nt: TGTGCCCGTTCGAGAGTTGGAGCTGAGGGGGTCTCCTACGAGCAGTACTTC
cdr3_aa: CARSRVGAEGVSYEQYF